This T cell receptor beta chain came from a study of tumor-infiltrating lymphocytes in localized non-small cell lung cancer. Study-level information: Some samples were collected after neoadjuvant chemotherapy; smokers, never-smokers and several histologies were included. Study-wide points: Tumor T-cell fraction from TCR sequencing was not associated with recurrence-free survival (p = 0.61). Higher tumor T cell infiltration than in uninvolved lung was supported by TCRbeta sequencing.

Some clones are missing from TCRdb's copy, which holds only in-frame ones; the method was immunoSEQ multiplex PCR. This sample has around 25,000 clones; roughly 66% occur once, and the top ten carry approximately 6.3%. Germline CDR1 reads SGHVS; CDR2 reads FQNEAQ. The CDR3 consists of 16 residues. Unmatched junction bases numbered 6, after V lost 4 bases and J lost 5 bases. Comment on this clone: Its antigen is unknown.

This chain joins TRBV7-8 and TRBJ2-2, with TRBD1 matching over 11 bases. The origin of this receptor is a human donor with non-small cell lung cancer. Sequencing was done on a sample of lung tumor tissue. CDR3 region: CASSSGQGAITGELFF. CDR3 coding DNA: TGTGCCAGCAGCTCTGGACAGGGGGCCATTACCGGGGAGCTGTTTTTT.